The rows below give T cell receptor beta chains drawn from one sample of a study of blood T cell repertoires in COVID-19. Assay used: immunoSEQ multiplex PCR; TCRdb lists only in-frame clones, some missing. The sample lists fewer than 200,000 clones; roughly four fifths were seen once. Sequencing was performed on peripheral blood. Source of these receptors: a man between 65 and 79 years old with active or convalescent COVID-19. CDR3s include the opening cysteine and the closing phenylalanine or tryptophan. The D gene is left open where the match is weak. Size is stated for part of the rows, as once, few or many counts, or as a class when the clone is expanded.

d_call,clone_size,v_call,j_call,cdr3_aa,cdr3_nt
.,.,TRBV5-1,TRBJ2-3,CASMRGSTTDTQYF,TGCGCCAGCATGAGGGGGTCAACGACAGATACGCAGTATTTT
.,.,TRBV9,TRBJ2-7,CASSVGSPSSYEQYF,TGTGCCAGCAGCGTAGGGTCCCCGAGCTCCTACGAGCAGTACTTC
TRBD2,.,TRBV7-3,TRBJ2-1,CASSLLGLAGAYNEQFF,TGTGCCAGCAGCTTGCTCGGACTAGCGGGAGCCTACAATGAGCAGTTCTTC
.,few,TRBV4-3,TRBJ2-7,CASSQDQPGTYEQYF,TGCGCCAGCAGCCAAGATCAGCCAGGTACCTACGAGCAGTACTTC
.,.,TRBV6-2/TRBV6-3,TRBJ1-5,CASSDGQGAHQPQHF,TGTGCCAGCAGTGACGGCCAGGGCGCGCATCAGCCCCAGCATTTT
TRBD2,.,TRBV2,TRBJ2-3,CASRRLARHPSTDTQYF,TGTGCCAGCAGGAGACTAGCGAGACATCCTAGCACAGATACGCAGTATTTT
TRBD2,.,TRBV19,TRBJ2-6,CASSKAGARSGANVLTF,TGTGCCAGTAGTAAAGCGGGAGCCCGGTCTGGGGCCAACGTCCTGACTTTC
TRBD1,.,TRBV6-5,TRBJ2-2,CASSPRDRNTGELFF,TGTGCCAGCAGTCCCCGGGACAGGAACACCGGGGAGCTGTTTTTT
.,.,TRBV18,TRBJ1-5,CASSEGNLIQQPQHF,TGTGCCAGCTCAGAGGGAAACCTAATCCAACAGCCCCAGCATTTT
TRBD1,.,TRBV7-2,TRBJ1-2,CASSSQDRGREGYTF,TGTGCCAGCAGCTCCCAGGACAGGGGTCGGGAAGGCTACACCTTC
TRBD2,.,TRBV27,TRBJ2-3,CASRLSGRATDTQYF,TGTGCCAGCAGACTAAGCGGGAGGGCCACAGATACGCAGTATTTT
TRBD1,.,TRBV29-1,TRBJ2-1,CSVEARDRGHYNEQFF,TGCAGCGTTGAGGCCCGGGACAGGGGTCACTACAATGAGCAGTTCTTC
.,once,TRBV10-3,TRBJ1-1,CAISESATTNTEAFF,TGTGCCATCAGTGAGTCGGCGACAACGAACACTGAAGCTTTCTTT
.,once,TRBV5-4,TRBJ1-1,CASSLGGATEAFF,TGTGCCAGCAGCTTGGGTGGGGCCACTGAAGCTTTCTTT
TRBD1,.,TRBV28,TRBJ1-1,CASSTTGGAGTEAFF,TGTGCCAGCAGTACGACAGGGGGCGCGGGCACTGAAGCTTTCTTT
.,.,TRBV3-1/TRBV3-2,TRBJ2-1,CASSQVQGINEQFF,TGTGCCAGCAGCCAAGTTCAGGGCATCAATGAGCAGTTCTTC
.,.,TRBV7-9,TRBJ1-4,CASSHTSSGNEKLFF,TGTGCCAGCAGCCACACCTCCTCGGGGAATGAAAAACTGTTTTTT
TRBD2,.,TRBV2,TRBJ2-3,CASSAEGVGGRTDTQYF,TGTGCCAGCAGTGCCGAGGGTGTGGGGGGGAGGACAGATACGCAGTATTTT
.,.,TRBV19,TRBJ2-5,CASSKAPGTQETQYF,TGTGCCAGTAGTAAGGCACCCGGGACACAAGAGACCCAGTACTTC
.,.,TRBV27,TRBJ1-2,CASSSPREINYGYTF,TGTGCCAGCAGTTCCCCCCGGGAGATTAACTATGGCTACACCTTC
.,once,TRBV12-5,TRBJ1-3,CASGLTRVASGNTIYF,TGTGCTAGTGGTTTAACCAGGGTGGCCTCTGGAAACACCATATATTTT
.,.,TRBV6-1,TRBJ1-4,CASSDQGPNEKLFF,TGTGCCAGCAGTGACCAGGGGCCGAATGAAAAACTGTTTTTT
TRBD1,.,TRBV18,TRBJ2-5,CASSPRPPGGEETQYF,TGTGCCAGCTCACCACGTCCCCCAGGGGGCGAAGAGACCCAGTACTTC
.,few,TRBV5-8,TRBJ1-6,CASSDRDTYNSPLHF,TGTGCCAGCAGCGACCGGGACACCTATAATTCACCCCTCCACTTT
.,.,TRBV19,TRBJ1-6,CASSIDLPYRPNSPLHF,TGTGCCAGTAGTATAGATCTACCCTACAGACCGAATTCACCCCTCCACTTT
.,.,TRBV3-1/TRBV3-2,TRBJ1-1,CASSPLRGTEAFF,TGTGCCAGCAGCCCTCTTAGGGGCACTGAAGCTTTCTTT
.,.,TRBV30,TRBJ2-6,CAWSVPLSTSGANVLTF,TGTGCCTGGAGTGTACCCCTATCTACCTCTGGGGCCAACGTCCTGACTTTC
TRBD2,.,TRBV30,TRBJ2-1,CAWSPPAGGYNEQFF,TGTGCCTGGAGTCCACCGGCGGGAGGGTACAATGAGCAGTTCTTC
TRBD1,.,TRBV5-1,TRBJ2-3,CASSLKGQGAADTQYF,TGCGCCAGCAGCTTAAAGGGACAGGGGGCGGCAGATACGCAGTATTTT
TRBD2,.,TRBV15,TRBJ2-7,CATSESGGSGALYF,TGTGCCACCAGCGAGAGCGGGGGGAGTGGGGCACTGTACTTC
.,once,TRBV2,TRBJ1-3,CASSVVESSGNTIYF,TGTGCCAGCAGTGTTGTAGAGAGCTCTGGAAACACCATATATTTT
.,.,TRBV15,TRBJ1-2,CATSRDFNNYGYTF,TGTGCCACCAGCAGAGATTTCAATAACTATGGCTACACCTTC
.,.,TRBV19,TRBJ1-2,CASRARLGGYGYTF,TGTGCCAGTAGAGCCCGGCTCGGGGGCTATGGCTACACCTTC
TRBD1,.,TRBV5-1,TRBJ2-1,CASSPGQGANNEQFF,TGCGCCAGCAGCCCGGGACAGGGGGCAAACAATGAGCAGTTCTTC
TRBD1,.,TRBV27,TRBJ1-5,CASSTRQDRGGQPQHF,TGTGCCAGCAGTACCAGACAGGACAGGGGTGGTCAGCCCCAGCATTTT
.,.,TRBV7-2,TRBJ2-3,CASSQSPDTQYF,TGTGCCAGCAGCCAAAGCCCAGATACGCAGTATTTT
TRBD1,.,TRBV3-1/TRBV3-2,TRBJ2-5,CASSHTGGGETQYF,TGTGCCAGCAGCCATACAGGGGGCGGAGAGACCCAGTACTTC
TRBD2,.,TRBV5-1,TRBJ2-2,CASSFSGGGNTGELFF,TGCGCCAGCAGCTTCAGTGGCGGGGGGAACACCGGGGAGCTGTTTTTT
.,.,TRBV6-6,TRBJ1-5,CASSSRTVFQPQHF,TGTGCCAGCAGTTCCCGGACAGTTTTTCAGCCCCAGCATTTT
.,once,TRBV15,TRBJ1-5,CATSRVIDRTRPSLQHF,TGTGCCACCAGCAGAGTTATCGACAGGACTCGACCCTCGCTCCAGCATTTT
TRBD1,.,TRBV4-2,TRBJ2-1,CASSARLGGYEQFF,TGTGCCAGCAGCGCTAGGCTAGGGGGCTATGAGCAGTTCTTC
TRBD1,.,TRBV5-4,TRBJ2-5,CASSAKQGIQETQYF,TGTGCCAGCAGCGCGAAACAGGGGATCCAAGAGACCCAGTACTTC
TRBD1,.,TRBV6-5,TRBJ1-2,CASSYSGDRVGYTF,TGTGCCAGCAGTTACTCGGGGGACAGGGTTGGCTACACCTTC
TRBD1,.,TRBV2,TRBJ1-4,CASSVDRAGGYEKLFF,TGTGCCAGCAGTGTGGACAGGGCCGGGGGGTATGAAAAACTGTTTTTT
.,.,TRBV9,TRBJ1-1,CASSPTGLNTEAFF,TGTGCCAGCAGCCCGACAGGTTTGAACACTGAAGCTTTCTTT
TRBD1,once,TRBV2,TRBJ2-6,CASTRQGSGANVLTF,TGTGCCAGCACCCGACAGGGTTCTGGGGCCAACGTCCTGACTTTC
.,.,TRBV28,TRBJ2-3,CASSLGRPYTDTQYF,TGTGCCAGCAGTTTAGGGAGGCCCTACACAGATACGCAGTATTTT
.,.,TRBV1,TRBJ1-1,CTSSQPSTEAFF,TGCACCAGCAGCCAACCGAGCACTGAAGCTTTCTTT
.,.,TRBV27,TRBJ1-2,CASSKAQEVFNYGYTF,TGTGCCAGCAGTAAGGCTCAGGAGGTTTTCAACTATGGCTACACCTTC
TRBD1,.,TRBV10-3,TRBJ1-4,CAARQGLNEKLFF,TGTGCCGCACGACAGGGCCTTAATGAAAAACTGTTTTTT
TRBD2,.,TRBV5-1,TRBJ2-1,CASSLRRGGLADLSSYNEQFF,TGCGCCAGCAGCCTCCGAAGGGGCGGACTAGCGGACCTCAGCTCCTACAATGAGCAGTTCTTC
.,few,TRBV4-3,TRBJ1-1,CASSQGMASRRTEAFF,TGCGCCAGCAGCCAAGGGATGGCCAGTCGGAGAACTGAAGCTTTCTTT
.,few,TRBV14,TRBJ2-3,CASSRPAGSYGDTQYF,TGTGCCAGCAGCCGGCCTGCGGGGAGTTATGGAGATACGCAGTATTTT